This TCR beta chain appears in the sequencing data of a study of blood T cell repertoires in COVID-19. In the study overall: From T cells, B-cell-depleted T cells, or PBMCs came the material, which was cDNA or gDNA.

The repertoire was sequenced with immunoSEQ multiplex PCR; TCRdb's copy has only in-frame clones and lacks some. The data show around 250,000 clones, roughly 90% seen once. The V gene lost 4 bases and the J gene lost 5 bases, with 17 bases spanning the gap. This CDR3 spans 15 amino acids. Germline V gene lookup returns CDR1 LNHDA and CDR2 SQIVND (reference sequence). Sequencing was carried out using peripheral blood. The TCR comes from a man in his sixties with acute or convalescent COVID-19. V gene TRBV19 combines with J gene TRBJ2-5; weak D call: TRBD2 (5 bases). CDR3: CASSSAGVSRETQYF. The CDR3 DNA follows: TGTGCCAGTAGTAGCGCCGGGGTGTCTAGGGAGACCCAGTACTTC.